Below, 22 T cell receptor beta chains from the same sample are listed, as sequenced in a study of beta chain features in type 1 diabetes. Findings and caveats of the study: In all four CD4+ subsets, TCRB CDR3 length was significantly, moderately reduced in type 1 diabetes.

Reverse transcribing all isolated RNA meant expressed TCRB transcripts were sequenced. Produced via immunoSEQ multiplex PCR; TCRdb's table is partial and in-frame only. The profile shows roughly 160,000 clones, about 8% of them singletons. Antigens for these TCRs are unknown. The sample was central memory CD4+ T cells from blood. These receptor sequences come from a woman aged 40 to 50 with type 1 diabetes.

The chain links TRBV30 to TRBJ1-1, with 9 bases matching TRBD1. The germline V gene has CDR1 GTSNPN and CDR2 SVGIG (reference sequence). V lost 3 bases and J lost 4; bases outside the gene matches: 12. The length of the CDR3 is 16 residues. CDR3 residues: CAWSAGRTGVTTEAFF. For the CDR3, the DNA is TGTGCCTGGAGCGCTGGGCGGACAGGGGTTACCACTGAAGCTTTCTTT. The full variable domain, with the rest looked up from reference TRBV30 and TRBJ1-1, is SQTIHQWPATLVQPVGSPLSLECTVEGTSNPNLYWYRQAAGRGLQLLFYSVGIGQISSEVPQNLSASRPQDRQFILSSKKLLLSDSGFYLCAWSAGRTGVTTEAFFGQGTRLTVV.

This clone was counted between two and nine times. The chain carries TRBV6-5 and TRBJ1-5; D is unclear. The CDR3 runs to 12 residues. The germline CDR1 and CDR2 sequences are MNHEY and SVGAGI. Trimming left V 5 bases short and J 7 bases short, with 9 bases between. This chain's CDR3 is CASSPPGQPQHF. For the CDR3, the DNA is TGTGCCAGCAGTCCACCGGGGCAGCCCCAGCATTTT.

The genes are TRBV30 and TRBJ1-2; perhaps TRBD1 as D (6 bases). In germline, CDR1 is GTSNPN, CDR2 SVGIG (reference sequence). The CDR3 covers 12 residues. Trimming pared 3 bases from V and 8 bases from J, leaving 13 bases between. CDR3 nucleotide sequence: TGTGCCTGGAGCGCGGACAGAGGGGGCTACACCTTC. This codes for CAWSADRGGYTF.

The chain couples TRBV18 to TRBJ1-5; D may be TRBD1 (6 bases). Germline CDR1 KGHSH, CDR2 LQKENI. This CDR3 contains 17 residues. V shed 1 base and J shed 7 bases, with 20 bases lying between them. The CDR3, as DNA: TGTGCCAGCTCACCACGGGCAGGGGATCGAGGGGAGCAGCCCCAGCATTTT. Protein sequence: CASSPRAGDRGEQPQHF. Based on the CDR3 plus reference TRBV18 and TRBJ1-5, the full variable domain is NAGVMQNPRHLVRRRGQEARLRCSPMKGHSHVYWYRQLPEEGLKFMVYLQKENIIDESGMPKERFSAEFPKEGPSILRIQQVVRGDSAAYFCASSPRAGDRGEQPQHFGDGTRLSIL.

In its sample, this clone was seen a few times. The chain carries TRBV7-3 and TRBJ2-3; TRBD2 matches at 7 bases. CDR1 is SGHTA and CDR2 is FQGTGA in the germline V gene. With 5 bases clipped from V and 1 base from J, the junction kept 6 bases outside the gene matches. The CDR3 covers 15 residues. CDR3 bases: TGTGCCAGCAGCGGGTATGCGGGGGGCACAGATACGCAGTATTTT. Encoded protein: CASSGYAGGTDTQYF.

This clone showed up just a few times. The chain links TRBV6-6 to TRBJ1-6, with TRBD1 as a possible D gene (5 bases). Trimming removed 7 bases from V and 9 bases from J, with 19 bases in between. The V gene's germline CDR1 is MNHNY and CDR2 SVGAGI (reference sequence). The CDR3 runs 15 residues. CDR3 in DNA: TGTGCCAGCATCGCCTCCCTGGAGGGGCGTTCACCCCTCCACTTT. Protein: CASIASLEGRSPLHF.

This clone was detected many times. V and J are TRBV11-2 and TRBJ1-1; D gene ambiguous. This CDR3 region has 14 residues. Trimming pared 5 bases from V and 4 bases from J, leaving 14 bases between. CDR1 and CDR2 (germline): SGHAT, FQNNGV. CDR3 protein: CASSHRRIGTEAFF. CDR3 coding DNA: TGTGCCAGCAGCCACAGAAGGATTGGCACTGAAGCTTTCTTT.

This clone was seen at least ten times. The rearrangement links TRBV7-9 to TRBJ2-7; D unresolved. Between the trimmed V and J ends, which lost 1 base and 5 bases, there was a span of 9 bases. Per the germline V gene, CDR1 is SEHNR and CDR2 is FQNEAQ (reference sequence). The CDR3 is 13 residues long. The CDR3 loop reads CASSLGILDEQYF. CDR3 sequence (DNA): TGTGCCAGCAGCTTAGGTATCCTCGACGAGCAGTACTTC. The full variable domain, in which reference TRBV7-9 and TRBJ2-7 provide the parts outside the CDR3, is DTGVSQNPRHKITKRGQNVTFRCDPISEHNRLYWYRQTLGQGPEFLTYFQNEAQLEKSRLLSDRFSAERPKGSFSTLEIQRTEQGDSAMYLCASSLGILDEQYFGPGTRLTVT.

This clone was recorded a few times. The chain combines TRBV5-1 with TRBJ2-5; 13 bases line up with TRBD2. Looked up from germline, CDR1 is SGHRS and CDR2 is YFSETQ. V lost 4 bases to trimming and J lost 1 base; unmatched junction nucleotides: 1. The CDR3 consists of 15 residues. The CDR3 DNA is TGCGCCAGCAGCGGGACTAGCGGGATCCAAGAGACCCAGTACTTC. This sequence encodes CASSGTSGIQETQYF. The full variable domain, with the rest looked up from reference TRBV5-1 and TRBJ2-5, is KAGVTQTPRYLIKTRGQQVTLSCSPISGHRSVSWYQQTPGQGLQFLFEYFSETQRNKGNFPGRFSGRQFSNSRSEMNVSTLELGDSALYLCASSGTSGIQETQYFGPGTRLLVL.

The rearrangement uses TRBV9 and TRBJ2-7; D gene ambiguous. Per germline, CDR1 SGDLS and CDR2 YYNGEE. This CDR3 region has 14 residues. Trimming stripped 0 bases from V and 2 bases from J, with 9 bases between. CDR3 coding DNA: TGTGCCAGCAGCGTAGGTCTTGCAGCCTACGAGCAGTACTTC. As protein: CASSVGLAAYEQYF. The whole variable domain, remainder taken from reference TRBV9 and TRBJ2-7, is DSGVTQTPKHLITATGQRVTLRCSPRSGDLSVYWYQQSLDQGLQFLIQYYNGEERAKGNILERFSAQQFPDLHSELNLSSLELGDSALYFCASSVGLAAYEQYFGPGTRLTVT.

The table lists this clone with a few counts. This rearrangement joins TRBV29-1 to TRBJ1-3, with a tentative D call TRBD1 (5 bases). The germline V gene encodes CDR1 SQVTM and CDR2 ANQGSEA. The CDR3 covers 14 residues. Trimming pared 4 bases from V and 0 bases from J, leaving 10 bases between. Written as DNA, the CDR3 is TGCAGCGTTGTGGACACCAACTCTGGAAACACCATATATTTT. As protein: CSVVDTNSGNTIYF.

CDR3 in DNA: TGTGCCAGCAGCTTCCGGGGATCCCCCCAAGAGACCCAGTACTTC. Translating it yields CASSFRGSPQETQYF. This chain links TRBV7-2 with TRBJ2-5; D possibly corresponds to TRBD2 (5 bases). Germline V CDR1 and CDR2: SGHTA, FQGNSA. The CDR3 is 15 amino acids. With 3 bases removed from V and 1 base from J, the gap between germline ends came to 12 bases.

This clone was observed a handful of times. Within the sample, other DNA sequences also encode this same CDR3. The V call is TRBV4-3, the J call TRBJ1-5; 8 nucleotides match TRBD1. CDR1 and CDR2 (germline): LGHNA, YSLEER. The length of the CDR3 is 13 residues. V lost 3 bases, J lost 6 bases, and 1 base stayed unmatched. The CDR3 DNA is TGCGCCAGCAGCCAGGACAGGGCTCAGCCCCAGCATTTT. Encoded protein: CASSQDRAQPQHF.

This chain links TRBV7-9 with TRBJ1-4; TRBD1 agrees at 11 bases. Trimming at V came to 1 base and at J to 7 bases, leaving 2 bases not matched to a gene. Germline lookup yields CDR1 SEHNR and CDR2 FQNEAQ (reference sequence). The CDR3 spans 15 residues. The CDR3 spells CASSLGTGGGEKLFF. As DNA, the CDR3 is TGTGCCAGCAGCTTAGGGACAGGGGGCGGTGAAAAACTGTTTTTT.

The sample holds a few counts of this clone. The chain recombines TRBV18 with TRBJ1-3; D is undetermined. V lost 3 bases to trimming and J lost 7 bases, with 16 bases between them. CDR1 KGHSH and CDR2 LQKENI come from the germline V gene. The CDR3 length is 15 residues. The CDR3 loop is CASSPPGLSRNTIYF. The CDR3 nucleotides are TGTGCCAGCTCACCCCCGGGTCTCTCGAGGAACACCATATATTTT.

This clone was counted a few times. The CDR3 region has the DNA TGTGCCAGCAGCTTAACCAGCCAGCGGAACACTGAAGCTTTCTTT. It is translated as CASSLTSQRNTEAFF. The V call is TRBV7-3, the J call TRBJ1-1; no firm D call. Germline assignment: CDR1 SGHTA and CDR2 FQGTGA. V was shortened by 0 bases and J by 1 base, with 9 bases between the two germline ends. The CDR3 spans 15 residues.

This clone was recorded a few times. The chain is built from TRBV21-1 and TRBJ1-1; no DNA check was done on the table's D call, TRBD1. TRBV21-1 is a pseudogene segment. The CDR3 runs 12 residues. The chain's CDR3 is CASSQVQGAAFF. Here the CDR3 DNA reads TGTGCCAGCAGCCAGGTACAGGGGGCCGCTTTCTTT.

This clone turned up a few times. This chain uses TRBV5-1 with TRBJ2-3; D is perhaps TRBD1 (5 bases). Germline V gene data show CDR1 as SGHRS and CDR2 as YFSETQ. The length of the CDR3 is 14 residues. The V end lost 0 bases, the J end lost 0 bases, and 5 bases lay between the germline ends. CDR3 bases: TGCGCCAGCAGCTTGGCAGGGAGCACAGATACGCAGTATTTT. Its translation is CASSLAGSTDTQYF.

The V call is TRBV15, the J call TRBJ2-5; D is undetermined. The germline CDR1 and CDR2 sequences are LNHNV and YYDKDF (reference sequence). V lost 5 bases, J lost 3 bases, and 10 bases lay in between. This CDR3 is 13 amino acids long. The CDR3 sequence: CATSPNRKETQYF. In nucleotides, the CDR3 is TGTGCCACCAGCCCTAACCGAAAAGAGACCCAGTACTTC.

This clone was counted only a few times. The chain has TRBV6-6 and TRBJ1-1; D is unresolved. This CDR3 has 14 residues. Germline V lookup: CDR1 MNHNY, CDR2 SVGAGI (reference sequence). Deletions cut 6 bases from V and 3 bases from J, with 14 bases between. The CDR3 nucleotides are TGTGCCAGCAGGGCGGTAGTCGCGGACACTGAAGCTTTCTTT. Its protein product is CASRAVVADTEAFF.

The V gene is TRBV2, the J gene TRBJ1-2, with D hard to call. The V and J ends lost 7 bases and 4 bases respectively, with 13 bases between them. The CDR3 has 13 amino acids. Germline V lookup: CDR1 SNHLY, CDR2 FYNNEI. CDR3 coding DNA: TGTGCCAGCACCCTGCAGGCCCGCTATGGCTACACCTTC. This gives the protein CASTLQARYGYTF.

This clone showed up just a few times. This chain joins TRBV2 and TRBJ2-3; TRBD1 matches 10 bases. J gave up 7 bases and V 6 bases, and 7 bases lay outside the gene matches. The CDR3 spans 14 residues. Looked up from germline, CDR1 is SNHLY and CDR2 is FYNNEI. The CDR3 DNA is TGTGCCAGCAGGGGAGGACAGGGGGGGAATACGCAGTATTTT. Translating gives CASRGGQGGNTQYF. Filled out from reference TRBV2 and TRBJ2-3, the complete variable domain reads EPEVTQTPSHQVTQMGQEVILRCVPISNHLYFYWYRQILGQKVEFLVSFYNNEISEKSEIFDDQFSVERPDGSNFTLKIRSTKLEDSAMYFCASRGGQGGNTQYFGPGTRLTVL.